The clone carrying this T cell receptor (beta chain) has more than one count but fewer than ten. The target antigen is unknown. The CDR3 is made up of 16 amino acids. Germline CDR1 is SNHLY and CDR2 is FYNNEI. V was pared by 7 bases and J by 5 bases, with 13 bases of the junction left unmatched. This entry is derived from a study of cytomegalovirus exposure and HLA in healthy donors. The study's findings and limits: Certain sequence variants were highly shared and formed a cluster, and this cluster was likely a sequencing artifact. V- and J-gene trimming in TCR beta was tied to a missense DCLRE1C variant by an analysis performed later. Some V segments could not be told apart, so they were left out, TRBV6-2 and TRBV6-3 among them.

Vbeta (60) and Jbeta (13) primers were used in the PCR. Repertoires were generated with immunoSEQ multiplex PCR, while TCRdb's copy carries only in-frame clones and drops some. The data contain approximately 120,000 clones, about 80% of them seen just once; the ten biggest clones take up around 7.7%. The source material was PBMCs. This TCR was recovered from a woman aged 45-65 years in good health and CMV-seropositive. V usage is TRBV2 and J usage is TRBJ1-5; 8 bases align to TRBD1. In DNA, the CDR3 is TGTGCCAGCATGGGCAGGGGGCGCGGGTGGGATCAGCCCCAGCATTTT. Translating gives CASMGRGRGWDQPQHF.